These T cell receptor beta chains were read from a single sample in a study of CD8+CD57+ T cells in acquired aplastic anemia. TCRdb independently ran MiXCR on the reads; one entry per CDR3 protein. This table has around 150,000 distinct CDR3 sequences, under 55% appearing once. Sequences were obtained from sorted CD4+, CD8+, or CD8+CD57+ T cells (not recorded which) from PBMCs. All receptors come from a human donor with aplastic anemia. Each CDR3 is given with its conserved first and last residue. Each record gives: D gene, clone size, CDR3 length, J gene, V gene, CDR3 protein, CDR3 DNA. The D gene is left open where the match is weak. Clone size appears in some rows only: once, few, many, or a class for an expanded clone.

d_gene: TRBD2
abundance: few
len: 15
j_gene: TRBJ2-3
v_gene: TRBV2
CDR3aa: CASSGFAGGTDTQYF
CDR3nt: TGTGCCAGCAGTGGTTTCGCGGGGGGCACAGATACGCAGTATTTT

d_gene: TRBD1
abundance: many
len: 15
j_gene: TRBJ1-2
v_gene: TRBV9
CDR3aa: CASRPTGTGNYGYTF
CDR3nt: TGTGCCAGCAGACCTACCGGGACAGGGAACTATGGCTACACCTTC

d_gene: NA
abundance: NA
len: 12
j_gene: TRBJ1-6
v_gene: TRBV2
CDR3aa: CASSYTKSPLHF
CDR3nt: TGTGCCAGCAGTTACACCAAATCACCCCTCCACTTT

d_gene: TRBD2
abundance: NA
len: 16
j_gene: TRBJ2-1
v_gene: TRBV10-3
CDR3aa: CAIKGTSGIIAGEQFF
CDR3nt: TGTGCCATCAAAGGGACTAGCGGGATCATTGCGGGTGAGCAGTTCTTC

d_gene: TRBD1
abundance: many
len: 14
j_gene: TRBJ2-7
v_gene: TRBV6-1
CDR3aa: CASSGTVGTYEQYF
CDR3nt: TGTGCCAGCAGCGGGACAGTTGGGACCTACGAGCAGTACTTC

d_gene: NA
abundance: NA
len: 11
j_gene: TRBJ2-7
v_gene: TRBV10-3
CDR3aa: CAIRTADEQYF
CDR3nt: TGTGCCATCAGGACGGCGGACGAGCAGTACTTC

d_gene: TRBD1
abundance: NA
len: 16
j_gene: TRBJ2-5
v_gene: TRBV9
CDR3aa: CASSVRTGLLQETQYF
CDR3nt: TGTGCCAGCAGCGTTAGGACAGGGTTGCTCCAAGAGACCCAGTACTTC

d_gene: TRBD1
abundance: NA
len: 13
j_gene: TRBJ1-2
v_gene: TRBV29-1
CDR3aa: CSVDLGQGYGYTF
CDR3nt: TGCAGCGTTGATCTGGGACAGGGGTATGGCTACACCTTC

d_gene: NA
abundance: once
len: 16
j_gene: TRBJ2-2
v_gene: TRBV7-9
CDR3aa: CASSLGAVLNTGELFF
CDR3nt: TGTGCCAGCAGCTTAGGGGCAGTCCTGAACACCGGGGAGCTGTTTTTT

d_gene: NA
abundance: NA
len: 13
j_gene: TRBJ1-1
v_gene: TRBV7-7
CDR3aa: CASSSKEDTEAFF
CDR3nt: TGTGCCAGCAGCTCCAAGGAGGACACTGAAGCTTTCTTT

d_gene: NA
abundance: NA
len: 15
j_gene: TRBJ2-7
v_gene: TRBV4-2
CDR3aa: CASSQSETPSYEQYF
CDR3nt: TGTGCCAGCAGCCAGTCAGAGACACCCTCCTACGAGCAGTACTTC

d_gene: NA
abundance: NA
len: 12
j_gene: TRBJ1-2
v_gene: TRBV28
CDR3aa: CASSLTDYVYTF
CDR3nt: TGTGCCAGCAGTTTGACGGATTATGTCTACACCTTC

d_gene: NA
abundance: NA
len: 13
j_gene: TRBJ2-5
v_gene: TRBV7-9
CDR3aa: CASSYGLQETQYF
CDR3nt: TGTGCCAGCAGCTACGGGCTCCAAGAGACCCAGTACTTC

d_gene: TRBD2
abundance: few
len: 18
j_gene: TRBJ2-1
v_gene: TRBV6-2/TRBV6-3
CDR3aa: CASSYVSGTSGAGNEQFF
CDR3nt: TGTGCCAGCAGTTACGTTTCCGGGACTAGCGGGGCGGGCAATGAGCAGTTCTTC

d_gene: NA
abundance: NA
len: 13
j_gene: TRBJ2-5
v_gene: TRBV29-1
CDR3aa: CSVIAAGWGEQYF
CDR3nt: TGCAGCGTTATTGCGGCAGGGTGGGGTGAGCAGTACTTC

d_gene: NA
abundance: NA
len: 13
j_gene: TRBJ1-1
v_gene: TRBV4-3
CDR3aa: CASSRNDRTEAFF
CDR3nt: TGCGCCAGCAGCAGGAACGACAGGACCGAAGCTTTCTTT

d_gene: NA
abundance: many
len: 11
j_gene: TRBJ1-3
v_gene: TRBV12-3/TRBV12-4
CDR3aa: CASTSGNTIYF
CDR3nt: TGTGCCAGCACCTCTGGAAACACCATATATTTT

d_gene: TRBD1
abundance: many
len: 11
j_gene: TRBJ1-2
v_gene: TRBV20-1
CDR3aa: CSAKTGSGYTF
CDR3nt: TGCAGTGCCAAGACAGGGAGTGGCTACACCTTC

d_gene: NA
abundance: NA
len: 15
j_gene: TRBJ2-1
v_gene: TRBV19
CDR3aa: CASSTWTTPNNEQFF
CDR3nt: TGTGCCAGTAGTACGTGGACAACTCCAAACAATGAGCAGTTCTTC

d_gene: NA
abundance: many
len: 14
j_gene: TRBJ1-1
v_gene: TRBV7-2
CDR3aa: CASSGIRGNTEAFF
CDR3nt: TGTGCCAGCAGCGGAATCCGGGGGAACACTGAAGCTTTCTTT

d_gene: NA
abundance: NA
len: 16
j_gene: TRBJ1-2
v_gene: TRBV11-1
CDR3aa: CASSFLEIRALCGYTF
CDR3nt: TGTGCCAGCAGCTTTCTGGAGATCAGGGCCCTATGTGGCTACACCTTC

d_gene: TRBD1
abundance: NA
len: 17
j_gene: TRBJ1-4
v_gene: TRBV28
CDR3aa: CASSLSGRGGSREKLFF
CDR3nt: TGTGCCAGCAGTTTAAGTGGTCGAGGGGGCTCACGGGAAAAACTGTTTTTT

d_gene: NA
abundance: few
len: 11
j_gene: TRBJ2-7
v_gene: TRBV2
CDR3aa: CASSFVGEQYF
CDR3nt: TGTGCCAGCAGTTTTGTAGGCGAGCAGTACTTC

d_gene: NA
abundance: few
len: 14
j_gene: TRBJ1-1
v_gene: TRBV19
CDR3aa: CASSTVTGFTEAFF
CDR3nt: TGTGCCAGTAGTACTGTAACAGGGTTTACTGAAGCTTTCTTT

d_gene: NA
abundance: many
len: 16
j_gene: TRBJ2-1
v_gene: TRBV24-1
CDR3aa: CATSDHQGGGYNEQFF
CDR3nt: TGTGCCACCAGTGATCACCAGGGTGGCGGCTACAATGAGCAGTTCTTC

d_gene: NA
abundance: NA
len: 12
j_gene: TRBJ1-1
v_gene: TRBV25-1
CDR3aa: CASSEDSGEAFF
CDR3nt: TGTGCCAGCAGTGAAGACAGTGGTGAAGCTTTCTTT

d_gene: NA
abundance: many
len: 13
j_gene: TRBJ1-6
v_gene: TRBV7-2
CDR3aa: CASKRGANSPLHF
CDR3nt: TGTGCCAGCAAGAGGGGAGCTAATTCACCCCTCCACTTT

d_gene: TRBD1
abundance: NA
len: 17
j_gene: TRBJ1-6
v_gene: TRBV5-1
CDR3aa: CASSFAEGQGSGSPLHF
CDR3nt: TGCGCCAGCAGCTTTGCGGAGGGACAGGGCTCGGGTTCACCCCTCCACTTT

d_gene: TRBD1
abundance: NA
len: 15
j_gene: TRBJ1-2
v_gene: TRBV15
CDR3aa: CATPPHGQGALGYTF
CDR3nt: TGTGCCACCCCCCCCCACGGACAGGGGGCTTTAGGCTACACCTTC

d_gene: NA
abundance: NA
len: 16
j_gene: TRBJ2-7
v_gene: TRBV5-1
CDR3aa: CASSLEGGAAPYEQYF
CDR3nt: TGCGCCAGCAGCTTGGAAGGGGGGGCCGCCCCCTACGAGCAGTACTTC

d_gene: NA
abundance: NA
len: 14
j_gene: TRBJ1-2
v_gene: TRBV25-1
CDR3aa: CASSESGTFYGYTF
CDR3nt: TGTGCCAGCAGTGAATCAGGGACCTTCTATGGCTACACCTTC

d_gene: NA
abundance: many
len: 13
j_gene: TRBJ2-7
v_gene: TRBV20-1
CDR3aa: CSARGDGGDEQYF
CDR3nt: TGCAGTGCTAGAGGGGACGGCGGCGACGAGCAGTACTTC

d_gene: NA
abundance: NA
len: 11
j_gene: TRBJ2-1
v_gene: TRBV10-3
CDR3aa: CATESGYEQFF
CDR3nt: TGTGCCACCGAGAGCGGGTATGAGCAGTTCTTC

d_gene: NA
abundance: many
len: 14
j_gene: TRBJ1-1
v_gene: TRBV9
CDR3aa: CASSVDQRNTEAFF
CDR3nt: TGTGCCAGCAGCGTAGATCAGAGGAACACTGAAGCTTTCTTT

d_gene: NA
abundance: NA
len: 15
j_gene: TRBJ2-1
v_gene: TRBV28
CDR3aa: CASSFGVAVVDEQFF
CDR3nt: TGTGCCAGCAGTTTTGGGGTAGCTGTTGTCGATGAGCAGTTCTTC

d_gene: TRBD1
abundance: many
len: 12
j_gene: TRBJ1-5
v_gene: TRBV29-1
CDR3aa: CSVGGGGQPQHF
CDR3nt: TGCAGCGTTGGAGGGGGCGGACAGCCCCAGCATTTT

d_gene: NA
abundance: NA
len: 13
j_gene: TRBJ2-7
v_gene: TRBV29-1
CDR3aa: CSVESGPIYEQYF
CDR3nt: TGCAGCGTTGAAAGCGGACCTATATACGAGCAGTACTTC

d_gene: TRBD1
abundance: few
len: 15
j_gene: TRBJ2-3
v_gene: TRBV4-2
CDR3aa: CASSRGQGRGDTQYF
CDR3nt: TGTGCCAGCAGCAGAGGACAGGGGAGAGGGGATACGCAGTATTTT

d_gene: TRBD1
abundance: few
len: 13
j_gene: TRBJ1-5
v_gene: TRBV27
CDR3aa: CASRTGDNQPQHF
CDR3nt: TGTGCCAGCAGGACAGGGGACAATCAGCCCCAGCATTTT

d_gene: NA
abundance: NA
len: 17
j_gene: TRBJ2-3
v_gene: TRBV15
CDR3aa: CATATSSAGAFTDTQYF
CDR3nt: TGTGCCACCGCAACCTCGAGCGCGGGGGCCTTCACAGATACGCAGTATTTT

d_gene: TRBD2
abundance: medium-sized
len: 15
j_gene: TRBJ2-1
v_gene: TRBV19
CDR3aa: CASSAREATYNEQFF
CDR3nt: TGTGCCAGTAGCGCCCGGGAGGCAACCTACAATGAGCAGTTCTTC

d_gene: TRBD1
abundance: NA
len: 16
j_gene: TRBJ2-4
v_gene: TRBV28
CDR3aa: CASSPNRGLAKNIQYF
CDR3nt: TGTGCCAGCAGTCCCAACAGGGGGCTAGCCAAAAACATTCAGTACTTC

d_gene: TRBD2
abundance: NA
len: 18
j_gene: TRBJ2-3
v_gene: TRBV25-1
CDR3aa: CASSPRWGVPGGADTQYF
CDR3nt: TGTGCCAGCAGTCCGCGGTGGGGGGTACCGGGAGGGGCGGATACGCAGTATTTT

d_gene: NA
abundance: NA
len: 14
j_gene: TRBJ2-1
v_gene: TRBV24-1
CDR3aa: CATSDHPRFAEQFF
CDR3nt: TGTGCCACCAGTGATCACCCAAGATTTGCTGAGCAGTTCTTC

d_gene: NA
abundance: many
len: 16
j_gene: TRBJ1-4
v_gene: TRBV15
CDR3aa: CATSTRTALTNEKLFF
CDR3nt: TGTGCCACCAGCACGCGGACAGCTTTAACTAATGAAAAACTGTTTTTT